The TCR beta chain described here comes from a study of blood T cell repertoires in COVID-19. The overall study: T cells, B-cell-depleted T cells, or PBMCs supplied cDNA or gDNA.

As originally analysed: Reference gene primers were amplified, and this amplification served to estimate nucleated cell counts. Here immunoSEQ multiplex PCR was the method, and the copy in TCRdb shows in-frame clones only, minus some. The D gene and trimming were derived from the DNA, and the V and J assignments and clone size from that table. This table has 150,000 to 200,000 clones, 86% appearing once. The germline gives CDR1 SGHRS, CDR2 YFSETQ. V shed 2 bases, J shed 6 bases, and the junction held 7 bases outside the gene matches. CDR3 size: 15 residues. The V and J genes are TRBV5-1 and TRBJ2-1; TRBD1 matches at 8 bases. The origin of this receptor is a woman aged 55-70 years with COVID-19, enrolled during active disease. The specimen sequenced was peripheral blood. The CDR3 sequence is CASSLSGGRFNEQFF. CDR3 sequence (DNA): TGCGCCAGCAGCTTATCAGGGGGCCGGTTCAATGAGCAGTTCTTC.